This T cell receptor (beta chain) was sequenced in a study of radiation and T cells in renal cell carcinoma. As regards this clone: Its target is not known.

Overall study results and limits: In blood, top tumor clones expanded by 2 weeks, shrinking by 4. Without pretreatment biopsies, baseline tumor clonotype presence was undetermined.

V shed 1 base and J 4 bases; nucleotides not matched to a gene: 9. The CDR3 consists of 17 residues. The germline gives CDR1 SGHRS, CDR2 YFSETQ. Method: immunoSEQ multiplex PCR; TCRdb's copy keeps in-frame clones and lacks some. The data hold 90,000 to 100,000 clones, with 84% observed a single time. As to time point: blood 4 weeks post-SBRT, at nephrectomy. The treatment denotes: 15 Gy SBRT to primary tumor, nephrectomy 4 weeks later. Nephrectomy followed 15 Gy stereotactic body radiation by 4 weeks. The chain carries TRBV5-1 and TRBJ2-7; 12 bases are a match to TRBD2. Material: blood, obtained from a patient whose treatment included radiotherapy and nephrectomy. The sequence derives from a man between 60 and 75 years old with renal cell carcinoma. CDR3 sequence (DNA): TGCGCCAGCAGCTTGATTTTTGGGACTAGCGGGTCATACGAGCAGTACTTC. It translates to CASSLIFGTSGSYEQYF.